The TCR beta chain described here comes from a study of shared clonotypes between healthy human individuals. Produced via immunoSEQ multiplex PCR; TCRdb's table is partial and in-frame only. The sample has about 600,000 clones, roughly 98% seen once. Selected positively for CCR7 and CD45RO-negative, naive CD8 cells excluded terminally differentiated effector memory CD45RA+ cells. The receptor comes from a man aged 25-45 years in good health. The specimen sequenced was naive CD8+ T cells sorted from blood.

The CDR3 loop is CASSQVAGRPTDTQYF. CDR3 DNA: TGCGCCAGCAGCCAAGTAGCGGGTAGACCCACAGATACGCAGTATTTT. V is TRBV4-1 and J is TRBJ2-3; 7 bases align to TRBD2. The CDR3 is 16 amino acids. The junction had 6 bases not matched to a gene; V was cut back by 1 base and J by 2 bases. Germline V gene lookup returns CDR1 MGHRA and CDR2 YSYEKL.